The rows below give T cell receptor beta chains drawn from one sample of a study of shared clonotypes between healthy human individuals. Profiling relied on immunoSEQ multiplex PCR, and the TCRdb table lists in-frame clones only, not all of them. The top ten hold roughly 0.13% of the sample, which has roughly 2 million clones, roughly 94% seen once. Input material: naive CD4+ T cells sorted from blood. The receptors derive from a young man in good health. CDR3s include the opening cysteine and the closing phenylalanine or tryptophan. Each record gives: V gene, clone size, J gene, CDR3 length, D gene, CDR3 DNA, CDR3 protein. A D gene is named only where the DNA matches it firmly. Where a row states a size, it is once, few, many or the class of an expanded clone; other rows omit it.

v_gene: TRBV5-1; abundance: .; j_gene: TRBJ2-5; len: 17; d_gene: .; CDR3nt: TGCGCCAGCAGCTTGCCCATCAAGGAGGGGATAACAGAGACCCAGTACTTC; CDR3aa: CASSLPIKEGITETQYF
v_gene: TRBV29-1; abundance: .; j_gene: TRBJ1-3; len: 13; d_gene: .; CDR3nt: TGCAGCGTCGTACAGGGAACTGGAAACACCATATATTTT; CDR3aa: CSVVQGTGNTIYF
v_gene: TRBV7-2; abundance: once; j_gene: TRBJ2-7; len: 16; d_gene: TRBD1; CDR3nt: TGTGCCAGCAGCTTTAGTTCGCGGACAGGAAGCTCCGAGCAGTACTTC; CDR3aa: CASSFSSRTGSSEQYF
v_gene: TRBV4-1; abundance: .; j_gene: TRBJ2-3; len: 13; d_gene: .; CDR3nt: TGCGCCAGCAGCCAATCGTTCGCAGATACGCAGTATTTT; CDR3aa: CASSQSFADTQYF
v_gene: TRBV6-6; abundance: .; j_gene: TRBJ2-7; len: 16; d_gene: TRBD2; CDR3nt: TGTGCCAGCAGTTACGGGCTAGCGGGAGCCTCCTACGAGCAGTACTTC; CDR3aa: CASSYGLAGASYEQYF
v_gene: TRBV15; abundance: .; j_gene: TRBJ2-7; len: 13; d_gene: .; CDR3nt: TGTGCCACCAGCAGAGATTCCTCCTACGAGCAGTACTTC; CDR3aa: CATSRDSSYEQYF
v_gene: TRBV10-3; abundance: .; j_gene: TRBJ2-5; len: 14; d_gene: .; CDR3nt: TGTGCCATCAGTGAGTCGACACAGGCGGAGACCCAGTACTTC; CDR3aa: CAISESTQAETQYF
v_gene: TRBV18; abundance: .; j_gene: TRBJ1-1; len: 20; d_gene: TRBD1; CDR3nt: TGTGCCAGCTCACCACGGGCAGGGGGCGGCTCTGGATTGAAGAACACTGAAGCTTTCTTT; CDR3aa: CASSPRAGGGSGLKNTEAFF
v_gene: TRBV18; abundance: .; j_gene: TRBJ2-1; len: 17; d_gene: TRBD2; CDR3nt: TGTGCCAGCTCACCACCGACCCGCGGGGGGCTCTACAATGAGCAGTTCTTC; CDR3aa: CASSPPTRGGLYNEQFF
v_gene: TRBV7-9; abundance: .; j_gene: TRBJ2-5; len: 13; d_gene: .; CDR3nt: TGTGCCAGCAGCTTAAAGGGCCCAGAACCCCAGTACTTC; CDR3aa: CASSLKGPEPQYF
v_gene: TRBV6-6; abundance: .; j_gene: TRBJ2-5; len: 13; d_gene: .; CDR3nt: TGTGCCAGCAGTTATCCAGGGAAGGAGACCCAGTACTTC; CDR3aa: CASSYPGKETQYF